These 8 T cell receptor beta chains originate from one sample sequenced in a study of CD8 T cells in ankylosing spondylitis. Study-wide points: Apparently characteristic of ankylosing spondylitis blood was a TCR beta motif (under ten highly homologous variants).

TCRdb redid the calling of the 5' RACE reads with MiXCR, one entry per CDR3 protein. The repertoire holds 350,000 or so distinct CDR3 sequences, with under 8.5% as singletons. These receptors' targets are unknown. Specimen: blood, either unsorted or a sorted T cell fraction (not recorded which). The receptors shown here come from a male donor with ankylosing spondylitis.

V usage is TRBV6-2 or TRBV6-3 and J usage is TRBJ2-3, with 9 bases that match TRBD1. The V segment lost 0 bases and the J segment 2 bases; nucleotides outside the gene matches: 3. Looked up from germline, CDR1 is MNHEY and CDR2 is SVGEGT. The CDR3 consists of 16 residues. Written as DNA, the CDR3 is TGTGCCAGCAGTTACTCGGGACAGGGCGACACAGATACGCAGTATTTT. It encodes CASSYSGQGDTDTQYF.

This clonotype was seen at least ten times. The CDR3 DNA follows: TGTGCCAGCAGGAAGGGGGTCCATGAGCAGTTCTTC. Its protein is CASRKGVHEQFF. The chain combines TRBV2 with TRBJ2-1; TRBD1 is a possible D gene (6 bases). V lost 6 bases and J 8 bases, leaving 11 bases between the germline ends. This CDR3 comprises 12 residues. Germline loops: CDR1 SNHLY, CDR2 FYNNEI.

The V gene is TRBV5-6, the J gene TRBJ2-1; TRBD2 aligns across 14 bases. The germline gives CDR1 SGHDT, CDR2 YYEEEE. There are 21 residues in the CDR3. V dropped 4 bases and J dropped 4; count of bases not matched to a gene: 19. In DNA form, the CDR3 reads TGTGCCAGCAGCCCTGCGCGCGGGACTAGCGGGAGTCTCCAGGGTTACAATGAGCAGTTCTTC. Its translation is CASSPARGTSGSLQGYNEQFF.

In its sample, this clonotype was seen a few times. The rearrangement uses TRBV5-1 and TRBJ1-1, with D possibly being TRBD1 (6 bases). Trimming removed 4 bases from V and 0 bases from J, with 13 bases in between. This CDR3 region has 15 residues. Germline lookup yields CDR1 SGHRS and CDR2 YFSETQ. The CDR3 sequence: CASSAWDTMNTEAFF. CDR3 bases: TGCGCCAGCAGCGCGTGGGACACTATGAACACTGAAGCTTTCTTT. The variable domain in full, with the rest retrieved from reference TRBV5-1 and TRBJ1-1, is KAGVTQTPRYLIKTRGQQVTLSCSPISGHRSVSWYQQTPGQGLQFLFEYFSETQRNKGNFPGRFSGRQFSNSRSEMNVSTLELGDSALYLCASSAWDTMNTEAFFGQGTRLTVV.

This clonotype was seen a handful of times. This chain joins TRBV4-1 and TRBJ2-1, with D possibly matching TRBD2 (7 bases). The CDR3 consists of 15 residues. Trimming took off 3 bases at V and 4 bases at J, with 13 bases between the two ends. Germline CDR1 and CDR2: MGHRA and YSYEKL. CDR3 DNA: TGCGCCAGCAGCCAGAGGGGGGAGGGTTACAATGAGCAGTTCTTC. Translation gives CASSQRGEGYNEQFF.

This clonotype was recorded at least ten times. This chain connects TRBV20-1 to TRBJ2-7, with TRBD1 matching over 7 bases. Per the germline V gene, CDR1 is DFQATT and CDR2 is SNEGSKA (reference sequence). With 6 bases clipped from V and 2 bases from J, the junction kept 16 bases outside the gene matches. This CDR3 has 16 amino acids. The CDR3 loop is CSALGQPSFLTYEQYF. In DNA form, the CDR3 reads TGCAGTGCGTTGGGACAGCCTAGTTTTTTGACCTACGAGCAGTACTTC.

CDR3 loop: CASSTGTNTEAFF. The DNA for the CDR3 is TGTGCCAGCTCGACAGGGACCAACACTGAAGCTTTCTTT. The gene calls are TRBV6-1 and TRBJ1-1, with TRBD1 matching 7 bases. The germline V gene encodes CDR1 MNHNS and CDR2 SASEGT. Trimming took 8 bases from V and 2 from J; bases not matched to a gene: 5. This CDR3 spans 13 amino acids.

This clonotype was recorded at least ten times. The rearrangement links TRBV29-1 to TRBJ1-1, with 12 nucleotides matching TRBD1. CDR1 is SQVTM, CDR2 ANQGSEA, per germline. The CDR3 loop spans 13 amino acids. V shed 7 bases and J 4 bases; nucleotides not matched to a gene: 4. The CDR3 coding sequence is TGCAGCGCCCGGGACAGGGGGCTCACTGAAGCTTTCTTT. Protein sequence: CSARDRGLTEAFF.